The present entry profiles one T cell receptor (beta chain) with its context. The data were taken from a study of control samples from healthy donors and cancer patients. Sequencing was performed with immunoSEQ multiplex PCR; in TCRdb, only in-frame clones are kept and a portion is missing. The sample has approximately 150,000 clones; around 90% are singletons. The CDR3 loop spans 15 amino acids. In germline, CDR1 is SGHNT, CDR2 YENEEA. J was trimmed by 5 bases and V by 5 bases; bases with no gene match: 9. The receptor was isolated from a man aged 30 to 45 in good health. What was sequenced was blood. The rearrangement uses TRBV11-3 and TRBJ1-1; 9 bases match TRBD1. CDR3 amino acids: CASSRSGTGITEAFF. The CDR3 region has the DNA TGTGCCAGCAGCAGATCCGGGACAGGGATAACTGAAGCTTTCTTT.